A single sample is the source of the 26 T cell receptor beta chains below, sequenced in a study of CD8+ T cells in alopecia areata. Extracted RNA was reverse transcribed, and the resulting cDNA served as sequencing template. Using immunoSEQ multiplex PCR, the repertoire was profiled, and TCRdb retains in-frame clones only, with some absent. This sample has some 80,000 clones, with around 66% found just once. The treatment: oral pan-JAK inhibitor, 5-10 mg twice daily. Sequencing was performed on CD8+ T cells sorted from blood, taken at week 24, from a patient treated with tofacitinib. These receptors came from a human donor with alopecia areata.

The chain has TRBV5-1 and TRBJ1-1; D is unresolved. The CDR3 extends over 15 amino acids. V was pared by 0 bases and J by 2 bases, with 11 bases between. Looked up from germline, CDR1 is SGHRS and CDR2 is YFSETQ. The CDR3 loop reads CASSLGQLLNTEAFF. CDR3 nucleotide sequence: TGCGCCAGCAGCTTGGGGCAGCTACTTAACACTGAAGCTTTCTTT.

This chain connects TRBV27 to TRBJ2-1; 8 nucleotides line up with TRBD1. The trim removed 5 bases at V and 8 bases at J, leaving 8 bases unmatched. The CDR3 length is 14 residues. Germline CDR1 is MNHEY and CDR2 is SMNVEV (reference sequence). DNA of the CDR3: TGTGCCAGCAGTACAGGACAGGGTTCGGATGAGCAGTTCTTC. Encoded protein: CASSTGQGSDEQFF.

V usage is TRBV6-6 and J usage is TRBJ1-5; a possible D gene is TRBD1 (6 bases). The V gene's germline CDR1 is MNHNY and CDR2 SVGAGI (reference sequence). V lost 5 bases, J lost 10 bases, and 24 bases lay in between. The CDR3 is 16 residues long. The CDR3: CASSPRVGGGLDPQHF. In DNA form, the CDR3 reads TGTGCCAGCAGTCCCCGGGTCGGGGGCGGACTAGACCCCCAGCATTTT.

The rearrangement uses TRBV19 and TRBJ2-7; the D is unclear. The CDR3 sequence is 13 residues long. The germline V gene encodes CDR1 LNHDA and CDR2 SQIVND (reference sequence). V gave up 3 bases and J gave up 2 bases, with 8 bases separating them. Here the CDR3 reads CASSMSEAYEQYF. As DNA, the CDR3 is TGTGCCAGTAGTATGAGTGAAGCCTACGAGCAGTACTTC.

This chain links TRBV5-1 with TRBJ2-3; TRBD1 aligns across 9 bases. The length of the CDR3 is 15 residues. Germline trimming cut 4 bases from V and 4 bases from J; bases unmatched to any gene: 7. From germline, CDR1 is SGHRS and CDR2 YFSETQ. In DNA, the CDR3 is TGCGCCAGCAGCCAGGGACAGGGAGAGTCAGATACGCAGTATTTT. Translation gives CASSQGQGESDTQYF.

The chain has TRBV30 and TRBJ1-1, with D hard to call. Looked up from germline, CDR1 is GTSNPN and CDR2 is SVGIG (reference sequence). V shed 4 bases and J shed 3 bases, with 21 bases lying between them. CDR3 size: 16 residues. CDR3 sequence reads: CAWKTVYGGPDTEAFF. The CDR3 nucleotides read TGTGCCTGGAAAACAGTATATGGCGGGCCGGACACTGAAGCTTTCTTT.

The rearrangement uses TRBV5-6 and TRBJ2-3; 12 bases agree with TRBD2. With 0 bases clipped from V and 7 bases from J, the junction kept 6 bases outside the gene matches. The CDR3 loop spans 16 amino acids. The germline gives CDR1 SGHDT, CDR2 YYEEEE. The DNA of the CDR3 is TGTGCCAGCAGCTTGGCCCTAGCGGGAGGGCCTCATACGCAGTATTTT. It specifies CASSLALAGGPHTQYF. Supplemented by reference TRBV5-6 and TRBJ2-3, the full variable domain reads DAGVTQSPTHLIKTRGQQVTLRCSPKSGHDTVSWYQQALGQGPQFIFQYYEEEERQRGNFPDRFSGHQFPNYSSELNVNALLLGDSALYLCASSLALAGGPHTQYFGPGTRLTVL.

This chain links TRBV5-1 with TRBJ2-5; D perhaps matches TRBD1 (7 bases). There are 16 residues in the CDR3. Germline CDR1 reads SGHRS; CDR2 reads YFSETQ. V shed 4 bases and J shed 1 base, with 17 bases lying between them. The CDR3 protein is CASSTPGGQPQETQYF. CDR3 DNA sequence: TGCGCCAGCAGCACCCCCGGGGGACAGCCCCAAGAGACCCAGTACTTC.

This clone showed up just a few times. The rearrangement joins TRBV19 to TRBJ1-1, with D tentatively TRBD1 (5 bases). CDR3 size: 14 residues. The germline CDR1 and CDR2 sequences are LNHDA and SQIVND (reference sequence). V shed 3 bases and J shed 7 bases, with 15 bases lying between them. The CDR3 coding sequence is TGTGCCAGTAGTATTCCCCGACGGGGGGATGAAGCTTTCTTT. Translated: CASSIPRRGDEAFF. Full variable domain (outside the CDR3, taken from reference TRBV19 and TRBJ1-1): DGGITQSPKYLFRKEGQNVTLSCEQNLNHDAMYWYRQDPGQGLRLIYYSQIVNDFQKGDIAEGYSVSREKKESFPLTVTSAQKNPTAFYLCASSIPRRGDEAFFGQGTRLTVV.

CDR3 region: CASSFVGTEAFF. The CDR3 DNA follows: TGTGCCAGCAGTTTCGTGGGCACTGAAGCTTTCTTT. V usage is TRBV27 and J usage is TRBJ1-1; unclear D gene. CDR1 and CDR2 from the germline V gene are MNHEY and SMNVEV (reference sequence). This CDR3 contains 12 residues. The V end was cut by 3 bases, the J end by 4 bases, with 6 bases between.

This clone has just a few counts. The chain recombines TRBV6-5 with TRBJ1-1; possibly TRBD1 for D (5 bases). The CDR3 is 12 residues long. Germline-derived CDR1 and CDR2 are MNHEY and SVGAGI. The V and J ends lost 4 bases and 5 bases respectively, with 8 bases between them. In nucleotides, the CDR3 is TGTGCCAGCAGTTTTGGGGGGACTGAAGCTTTCTTT. Its translation is CASSFGGTEAFF.

This chain joins TRBV28 and TRBJ2-1; 12 positions match TRBD2. The germline V gene has CDR1 MDHEN and CDR2 SYDVKM. The CDR3 is 15 amino acids. V lost 4 bases to trimming and J lost 10 bases; unmatched junction nucleotides: 8. The CDR3 reads CASSSRLAGVQEQFF. DNA of the CDR3: TGTGCCAGCAGTTCCCGACTAGCGGGAGTGCAGGAGCAGTTCTTC.

The rearrangement links TRBV9 to TRBJ2-5; TRBD2 agrees at 16 bases. V was pared by 4 bases and J by 5 bases, with 14 bases of the junction left unmatched. Germline V gives CDR1 SGDLS, CDR2 YYNGEE. The CDR3 contains 19 residues. CDR3 in DNA: TGTGCCAGCAGCTTCGGGACTAGCGGGAGGGCCGGCTGGCAGGAGACCCAGTACTTC. It specifies CASSFGTSGRAGWQETQYF.

The chain employs TRBV2 and TRBJ2-3, with 8 nucleotides matching TRBD2. CDR1 is SNHLY and CDR2 is FYNNEI in the germline V gene. This CDR3 is 15 amino acids long. V gave up 2 bases and J gave up 5 bases; unmatched junction bases: 6. The CDR3: CASSELSGGLDTQYF. Here the CDR3 DNA reads TGTGCCAGCAGTGAACTCAGCGGGGGTTTAGATACGCAGTATTTT. Combining the CDR3 with reference TRBV2 and TRBJ2-3 gives the whole variable domain EPEVTQTPSHQVTQMGQEVILRCVPISNHLYFYWYRQILGQKVEFLVSFYNNEISEKSEIFDDQFSVERPDGSNFTLKIRSTKLEDSAMYFCASSELSGGLDTQYFGPGTRLTVL.

The V gene is TRBV2, the J gene TRBJ1-1; D not certain. The CDR3 sequence is 12 residues long. Germline V CDR1 and CDR2: SNHLY, FYNNEI. V was cut by 7 bases and J by 4 bases, with 10 bases left in between. CDR3 sequence reads: CASKWVSTEAFF. DNA for the CDR3: TGTGCCAGCAAGTGGGTTTCCACTGAAGCTTTCTTT.

The table lists this clone with a count of one. The chain uses TRBV28 and TRBJ2-1; 14 nucleotides match TRBD2. Germline trimming cut 10 bases from V and 7 bases from J; bases unmatched to any gene: 21. Germline V gene data show CDR1 as MDHEN and CDR2 as SYDVKM. The CDR3 has 19 residues. The CDR3 loop reads CATTPLGLAGVGVENEQFF. The CDR3 nucleotides are TGTGCCACCACCCCGTTGGGACTAGCGGGAGTCGGAGTGGAGAATGAGCAGTTCTTC.

In its sample, this clone was seen a few times. The chain couples TRBV6-5 to TRBJ1-1; D is undetermined. Deletions cut 0 bases from V and 5 bases from J, with 13 bases between. CDR3 length equals 15 residues. CDR1 and CDR2 (germline): MNHEY, SVGAGI. The DNA for the CDR3 is TGTGCCAGCAGTTACTCGCCCAGCCTAGGAACTGAAGCTTTCTTT. It translates to CASSYSPSLGTEAFF.

This clone turned up a few times. The chain links TRBV27 to TRBJ2-3; weak D call: TRBD2 (6 bases). The CDR3 loop spans 16 amino acids. Germline V gene data show CDR1 as MNHEY and CDR2 as SMNVEV (reference sequence). With 7 bases removed from V and 2 bases from J, the gap between germline ends came to 19 bases. CDR3 nucleotides: TGTGCCAGCAACCAAGGGGTACTAGCTCACACAGATACGCAGTATTTT. Residues: CASNQGVLAHTDTQYF.

Notes on this clone: This sample includes further DNA sequences coding for the same CDR3. The chain carries TRBV27 and TRBJ1-1; perhaps TRBD1 as D (5 bases). Germline V lookup: CDR1 MNHEY, CDR2 SMNVEV (reference sequence). CDR3 size: 12 residues. V gave up 5 bases and J gave up 1 base, with 5 bases separating them. The CDR3 spells CASSQGNTEAFF. CDR3 DNA: TGTGCCAGCAGTCAGGGGAACACTGAAGCTTTCTTT.

The rearrangement joins TRBV4-3 to TRBJ1-4; D ambiguous. The germline V and J ends were trimmed by 0 bases and 7 bases, with 15 bases remaining between them. This CDR3 spans 16 amino acids. CDR1 and CDR2 (germline): LGHNA, YSLEER. CDR3 nucleotide sequence: TGCGCCAGCAGCCAAGATCATCTGGAAGTCGCTGAAAAACTGTTTTTT. Amino acid sequence: CASSQDHLEVAEKLFF.

This chain links TRBV6-6 with TRBJ2-3, with a possible D match to TRBD1 (6 bases). V lost 7 bases, J lost 3 bases, and 14 bases lay in between. The CDR3 runs 14 residues. CDR1 and CDR2 (germline): MNHNY, SVGAGI (reference sequence). CDR3 sequence reads: CASKGNRVTDTQYF. CDR3 coding DNA: TGTGCCAGCAAAGGGAACAGGGTTACAGATACGCAGTATTTT.

This clone was observed a few times. The CDR3 here is CASSLVLPGLASGEQFF. CDR3 DNA: TGTGCCAGCAGCTTAGTTCTTCCGGGACTAGCGAGTGGTGAGCAGTTCTTC. V is TRBV11-2 and J is TRBJ2-1; 10 nucleotides match TRBD2. Trimming cost V 1 base and J 9 bases; bases outside gene matches: 12. There are 17 residues in the CDR3. Germline V CDR1 and CDR2: SGHAT, FQNNGV.

V gene TRBV27 combines with J gene TRBJ2-3; D is possibly TRBD2 (7 bases). V shed 5 bases and J shed 6 bases, with 12 bases lying between them. Germline CDR1 and CDR2: MNHEY and SMNVEV (reference sequence). The CDR3 has 13 residues. CDR3 residues: CASSGGAGDTQYF. The CDR3 nucleotides are TGTGCCAGCAGTGGGGGGGCAGGCGATACGCAGTATTTT.

J is TRBJ2-2 and V is TRBV9; D is ambiguous. Trimming stripped 1 base from V and 3 bases from J, with 13 bases between. The CDR3 is made up of 16 amino acids. The V gene's germline CDR1 is SGDLS and CDR2 YYNGEE. The CDR3 here is CASSVLPNQDTGELFF. CDR3 nucleotides: TGTGCCAGCAGCGTATTACCAAACCAGGACACCGGGGAGCTGTTTTTT. The entire variable domain, with the rest obtained from reference TRBV9 and TRBJ2-2, is as follows: DSGVTQTPKHLITATGQRVTLRCSPRSGDLSVYWYQQSLDQGLQFLIQYYNGEERAKGNILERFSAQQFPDLHSELNLSSLELGDSALYFCASSVLPNQDTGELFFGEGSRLTVL.

The chain joins TRBV27 to TRBJ2-3; D is undetermined. CDR3 length: 14 amino acids. Germline CDR1 reads MNHEY; CDR2 reads SMNVEV (reference sequence). The ends were cut back, 3 bases at V and 2 bases at J, with 9 bases in the middle. CDR3 in DNA: TGTGCCAGCAGTTTCGGGCGGTACACAGATACGCAGTATTTT. Protein sequence: CASSFGRYTDTQYF.

The V call is TRBV7-9, the J call TRBJ1-2, with D perhaps TRBD1 (5 bases). V was clipped by 5 bases and J by 6 bases, with 7 bases between them. The CDR3 extends over 11 amino acids. Germline loops: CDR1 SEHNR, CDR2 FQNEAQ (reference sequence). The CDR3: CASSAGNGYTF. CDR3 nucleotides: TGTGCCAGCAGCGCAGGGAATGGCTACACCTTC.